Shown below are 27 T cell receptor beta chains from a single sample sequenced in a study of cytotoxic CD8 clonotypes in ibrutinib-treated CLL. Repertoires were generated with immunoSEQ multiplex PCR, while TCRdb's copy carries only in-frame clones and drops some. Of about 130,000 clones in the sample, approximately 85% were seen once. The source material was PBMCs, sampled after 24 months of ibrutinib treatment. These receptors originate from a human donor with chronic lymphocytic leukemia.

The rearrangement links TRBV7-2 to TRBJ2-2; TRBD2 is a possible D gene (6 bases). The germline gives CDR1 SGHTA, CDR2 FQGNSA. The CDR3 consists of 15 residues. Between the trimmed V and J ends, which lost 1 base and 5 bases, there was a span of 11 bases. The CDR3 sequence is CASSLVGRETGELFF. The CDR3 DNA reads TGTGCCAGCAGCTTAGTAGGCCGGGAGACCGGGGAGCTGTTTTTT. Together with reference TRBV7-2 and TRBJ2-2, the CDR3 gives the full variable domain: GAGVSQSPSNKVTEKGKDVELRCDPISGHTALYWYRQSLGQGLEFLIYFQGNSAPDKSGLPSDRFSAERTGGSVSTLTIQRTQQEDSAVYLCASSLVGRETGELFFGEGSRLTVL.

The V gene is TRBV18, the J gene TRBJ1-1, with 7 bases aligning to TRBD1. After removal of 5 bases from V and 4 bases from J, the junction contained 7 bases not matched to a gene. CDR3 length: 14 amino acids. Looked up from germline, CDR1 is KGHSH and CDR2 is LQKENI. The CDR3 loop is CASSGDRVPTEAFF. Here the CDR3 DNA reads TGTGCCAGCTCAGGCGACAGGGTACCCACTGAAGCTTTCTTT.

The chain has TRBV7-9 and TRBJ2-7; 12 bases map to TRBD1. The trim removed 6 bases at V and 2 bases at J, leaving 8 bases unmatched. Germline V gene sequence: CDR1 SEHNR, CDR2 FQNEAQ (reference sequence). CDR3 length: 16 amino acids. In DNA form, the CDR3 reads TGTGCCAGCAGAGGGACAGGGGGCGGGATTGCCTACGAGCAGTACTTC. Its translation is CASRGTGGGIAYEQYF.

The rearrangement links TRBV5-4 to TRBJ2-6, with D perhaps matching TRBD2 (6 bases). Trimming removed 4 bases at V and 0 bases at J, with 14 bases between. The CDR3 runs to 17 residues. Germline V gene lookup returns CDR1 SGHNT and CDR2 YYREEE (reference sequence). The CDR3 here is CASSTSGLRSGANVLTF. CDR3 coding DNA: TGTGCCAGCAGCACATCGGGACTGCGCTCTGGGGCCAACGTCCTGACTTTC.

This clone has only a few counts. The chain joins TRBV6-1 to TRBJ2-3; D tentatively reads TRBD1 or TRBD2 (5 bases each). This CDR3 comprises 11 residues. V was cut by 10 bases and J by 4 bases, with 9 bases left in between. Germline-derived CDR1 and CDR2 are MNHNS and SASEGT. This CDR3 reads CATLGADTQYF. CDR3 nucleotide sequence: TGTGCCACCCTGGGGGCAGATACGCAGTATTTT.

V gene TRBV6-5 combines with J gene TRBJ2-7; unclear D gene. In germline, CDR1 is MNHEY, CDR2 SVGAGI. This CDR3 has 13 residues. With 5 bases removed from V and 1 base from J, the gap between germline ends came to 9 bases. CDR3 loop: CASSIVVSYEQYF. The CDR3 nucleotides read TGTGCCAGCAGTATCGTGGTATCCTACGAGCAGTACTTC.

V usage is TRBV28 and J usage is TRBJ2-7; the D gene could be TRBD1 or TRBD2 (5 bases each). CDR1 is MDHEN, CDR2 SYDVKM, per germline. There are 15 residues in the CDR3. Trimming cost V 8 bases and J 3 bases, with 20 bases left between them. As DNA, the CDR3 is TGTGCCAGCCTGGCCGCGCCCGGGACGAACTACGAGCAGTACTTC. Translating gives CASLAAPGTNYEQYF.

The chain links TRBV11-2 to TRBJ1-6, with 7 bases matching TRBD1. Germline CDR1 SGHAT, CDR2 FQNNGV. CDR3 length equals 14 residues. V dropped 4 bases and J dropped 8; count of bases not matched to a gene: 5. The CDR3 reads CASSSQGRYSPLHF. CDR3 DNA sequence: TGTGCCAGCAGCTCACAGGGGAGGTATTCACCCCTCCACTTT.

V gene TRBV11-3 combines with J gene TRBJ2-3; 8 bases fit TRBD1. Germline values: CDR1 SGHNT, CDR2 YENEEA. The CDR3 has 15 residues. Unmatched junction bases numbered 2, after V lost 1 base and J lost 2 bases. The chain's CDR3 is CASSLGDRTTDTQYF. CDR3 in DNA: TGTGCCAGCAGCTTAGGGGACAGGACCACAGATACGCAGTATTTT. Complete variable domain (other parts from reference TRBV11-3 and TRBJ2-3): EAGVVQSPRYKIIEKKQPVAFWCNPISGHNTLYWYLQNLGQGPELLIRYENEEAVDDSQLPKDRFSAERLKGVDSTLKIQPAELGDSAVYLCASSLGDRTTDTQYFGPGTRLTVL.

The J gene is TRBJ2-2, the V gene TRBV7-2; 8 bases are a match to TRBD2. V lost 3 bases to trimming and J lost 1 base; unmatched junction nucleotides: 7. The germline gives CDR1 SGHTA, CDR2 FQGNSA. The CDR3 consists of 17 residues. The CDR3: CASSFPAGAMNTGELFF. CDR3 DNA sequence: TGTGCCAGCAGCTTTCCAGCGGGAGCCATGAACACCGGGGAGCTGTTTTTT.

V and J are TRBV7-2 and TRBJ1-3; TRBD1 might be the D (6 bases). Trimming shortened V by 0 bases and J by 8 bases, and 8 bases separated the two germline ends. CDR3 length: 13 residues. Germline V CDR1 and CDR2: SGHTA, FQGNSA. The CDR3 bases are TGTGCCAGCAGCTTAGCAGGGGGGCACACCATATATTTT. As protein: CASSLAGGHTIYF.

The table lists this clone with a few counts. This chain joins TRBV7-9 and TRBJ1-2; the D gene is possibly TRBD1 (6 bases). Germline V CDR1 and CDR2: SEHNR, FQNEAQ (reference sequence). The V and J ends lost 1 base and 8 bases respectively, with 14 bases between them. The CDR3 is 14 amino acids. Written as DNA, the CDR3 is TGTGCCAGCAGCTTAGACCAGGGGTTATTCGGCTACACCTTC. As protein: CASSLDQGLFGYTF.

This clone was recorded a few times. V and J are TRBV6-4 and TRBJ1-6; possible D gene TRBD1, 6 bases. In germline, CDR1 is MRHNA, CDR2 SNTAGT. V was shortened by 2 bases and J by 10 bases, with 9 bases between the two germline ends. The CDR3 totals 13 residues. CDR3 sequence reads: CASSDQGHSPLHF. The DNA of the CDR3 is TGTGCCAGCAGTGACCAGGGGCACTCACCCCTCCACTTT.

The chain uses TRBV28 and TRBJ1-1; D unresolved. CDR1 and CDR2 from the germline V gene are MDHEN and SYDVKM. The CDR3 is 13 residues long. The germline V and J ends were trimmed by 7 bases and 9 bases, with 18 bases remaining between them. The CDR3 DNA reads TGTGCCAGCACCGCCCCGATTCCTCGAAAAGCTTTCTTT. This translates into CASTAPIPRKAFF.

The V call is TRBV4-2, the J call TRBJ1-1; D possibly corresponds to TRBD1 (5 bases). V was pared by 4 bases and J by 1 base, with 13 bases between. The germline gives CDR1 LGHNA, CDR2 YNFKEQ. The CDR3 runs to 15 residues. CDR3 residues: CASSPRTGGNTEAFF. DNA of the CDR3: TGTGCCAGCAGCCCGCGTACGGGGGGGAACACTGAAGCTTTCTTT.

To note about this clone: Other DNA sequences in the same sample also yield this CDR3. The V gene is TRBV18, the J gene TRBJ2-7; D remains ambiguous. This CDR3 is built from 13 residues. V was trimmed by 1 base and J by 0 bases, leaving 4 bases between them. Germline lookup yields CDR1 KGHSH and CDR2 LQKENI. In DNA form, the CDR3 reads TGTGCCAGCTCACCACAGAGCTCCTACGAGCAGTACTTC. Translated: CASSPQSSYEQYF.

The CDR3 loop reads CAISESRAGGLAKNIQYF. The CDR3 DNA reads TGTGCCATCAGTGAGTCGAGAGCGGGAGGGCTTGCCAAAAACATTCAGTACTTC. The J gene is TRBJ2-4, the V gene TRBV10-3, with 10 bases fitting TRBD2. The CDR3 runs to 18 residues. J gave up 1 base and V 0 bases, and 6 bases lay outside the gene matches. CDR1 and CDR2 from the germline V gene are ENHRY and SYGVKD.

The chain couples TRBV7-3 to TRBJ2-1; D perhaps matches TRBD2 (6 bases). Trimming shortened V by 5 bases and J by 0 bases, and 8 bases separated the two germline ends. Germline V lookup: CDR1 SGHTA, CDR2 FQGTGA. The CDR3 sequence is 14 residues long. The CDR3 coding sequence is TGTGCCAGCAGCAGGGAGGCCTCCTACAATGAGCAGTTCTTC. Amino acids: CASSREASYNEQFF.

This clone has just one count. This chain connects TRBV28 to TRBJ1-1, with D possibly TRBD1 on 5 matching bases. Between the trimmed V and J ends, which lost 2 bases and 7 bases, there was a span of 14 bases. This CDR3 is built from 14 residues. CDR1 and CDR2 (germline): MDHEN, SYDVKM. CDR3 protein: CASSLGGAVGEAFF. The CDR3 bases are TGTGCCAGCAGTTTAGGGGGTGCAGTAGGTGAAGCTTTCTTT.

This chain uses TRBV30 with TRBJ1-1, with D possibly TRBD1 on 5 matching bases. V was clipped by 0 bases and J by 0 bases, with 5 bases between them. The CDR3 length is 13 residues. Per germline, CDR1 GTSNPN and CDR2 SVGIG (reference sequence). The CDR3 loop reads CAWSVQVNTEAFF. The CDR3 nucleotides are TGTGCCTGGAGTGTACAGGTGAACACTGAAGCTTTCTTT.

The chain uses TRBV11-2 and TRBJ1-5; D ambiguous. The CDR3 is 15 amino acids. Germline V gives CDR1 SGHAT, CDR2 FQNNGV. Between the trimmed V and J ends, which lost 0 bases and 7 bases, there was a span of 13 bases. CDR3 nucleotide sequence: TGTGCCAGCAGCTTAGATCGCGGAGTACAGCAGCCCCAGCATTTT. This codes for CASSLDRGVQQPQHF.

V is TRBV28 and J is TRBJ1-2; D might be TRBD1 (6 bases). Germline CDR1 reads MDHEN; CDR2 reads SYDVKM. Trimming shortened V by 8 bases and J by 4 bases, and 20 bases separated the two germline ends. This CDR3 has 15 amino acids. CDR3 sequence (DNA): TGTGCCAGCGTCAAGAGGGCCGGGACAAGCTATGGCTACACCTTC. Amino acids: CASVKRAGTSYGYTF.

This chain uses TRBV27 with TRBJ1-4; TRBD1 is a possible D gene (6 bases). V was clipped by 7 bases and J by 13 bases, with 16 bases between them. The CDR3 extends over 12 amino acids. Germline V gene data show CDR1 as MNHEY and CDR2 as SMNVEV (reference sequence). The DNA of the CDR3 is TGTGCCAGCATGCCGTTAAGGGGGGTACTGTTTTTT. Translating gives CASMPLRGVLFF.

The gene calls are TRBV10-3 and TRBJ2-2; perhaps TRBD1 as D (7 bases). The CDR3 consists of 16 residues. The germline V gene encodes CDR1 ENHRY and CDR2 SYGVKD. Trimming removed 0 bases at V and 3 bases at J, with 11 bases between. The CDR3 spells CAISESGGGDTGELFF. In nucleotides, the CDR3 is TGTGCCATCAGTGAGTCAGGAGGGGGCGACACCGGGGAGCTGTTTTTT.

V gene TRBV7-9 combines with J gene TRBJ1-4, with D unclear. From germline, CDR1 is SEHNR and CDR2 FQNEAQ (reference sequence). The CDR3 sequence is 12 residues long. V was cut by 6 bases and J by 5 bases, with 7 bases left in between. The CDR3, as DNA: TGTGCCAGCAGTCAACTCAATGAAAAACTGTTTTTT. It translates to CASSQLNEKLFF.

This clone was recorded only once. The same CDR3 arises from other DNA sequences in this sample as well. CDR3 in DNA: TGTGCCAGCAGCCAAGATCGCAGGACCGGGGAGCTGTTTTTT. Translating gives CASSQDRRTGELFF. This sequence joins TRBV4-2 and TRBJ2-2; no definite D call. The CDR3 covers 14 residues. Germline V gene lookup returns CDR1 LGHNA and CDR2 YNFKEQ. V gave up 0 bases and J gave up 5 bases, with 7 bases separating them.

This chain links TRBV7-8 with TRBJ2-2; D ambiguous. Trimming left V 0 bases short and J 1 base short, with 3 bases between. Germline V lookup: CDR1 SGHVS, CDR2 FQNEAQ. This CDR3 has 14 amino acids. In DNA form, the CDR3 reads TGTGCCAGCAGCTTAGCGCGGAACACCGGGGAGCTGTTTTTT. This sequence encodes CASSLARNTGELFF. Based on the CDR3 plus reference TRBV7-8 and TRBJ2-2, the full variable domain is GAGVSQSPRYKVAKRGQDVALRCDPISGHVSLFWYQQALGQGPEFLTYFQNEAQLDKSGLPSDRFFAERPEGSVSTLKIQRTQQEDSAVYLCASSLARNTGELFFGEGSRLTVL.